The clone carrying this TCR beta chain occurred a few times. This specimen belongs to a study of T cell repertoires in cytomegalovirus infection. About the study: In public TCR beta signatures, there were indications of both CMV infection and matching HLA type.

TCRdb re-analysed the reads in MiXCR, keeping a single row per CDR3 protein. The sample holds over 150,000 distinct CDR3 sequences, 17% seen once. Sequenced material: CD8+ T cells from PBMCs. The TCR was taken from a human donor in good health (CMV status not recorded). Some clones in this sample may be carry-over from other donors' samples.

CDR3 coding DNA: TGTGCCAGCAGCTTAGGGGGACACGCGAACACCGGGGAGCTGTTTTTT. The encoded protein is CASSLGGHANTGELFF. This chain uses TRBV7-9 with TRBJ2-2, with D possibly matching TRBD1 (6 bases). Trimming left V 1 base short and J 0 bases short, with 9 bases between. The CDR3 consists of 16 residues. Germline assignment: CDR1 SEHNR and CDR2 FQNEAQ (reference sequence).